These 27 T cell receptor beta chains were all obtained from the same sample, sequenced in a study of T cells in women clearing cervical HPV infection. Using immunoSEQ multiplex PCR, the repertoire was profiled, and TCRdb retains in-frame clones only, with some absent. The repertoire shows some 15,000 clones; the top ten hold around 20%. Input material: blood buffy coat. Receptors were obtained from a woman between 18 and 75 years old with a cervical HPV16 infection that either progressed to CIN3+ or cleared (not recorded which).

A note on this clone: The read ends 3 residues before the CDR3 terminus; that terminus is restored from the germline J gene. This chain joins TRBV29-1 and TRBJ2-3, with 9 bases matching TRBD2. The germline V gene has CDR1 SQVTM and CDR2 ANQGSEA. The CDR3 runs 17 residues. The V gene end was trimmed by 4 bases and the J gene end by 0 bases; junction bases not matched to a gene: 11. The covered CDR3 bases are TGCAGCGTTGTAGCGCGCGGGGGGGGTGCTAGCACAGATACG. The encoded protein is CSVVARGGGASTDT. The entire CDR3 sequence reads CSVVARGGGASTDTQYF.

As concerns this clone: The read terminates 3 residues ahead of where the CDR3 ends, so the germline J gene completes it. The chain employs TRBV7-6 and TRBJ2-2; D uncertain. The CDR3 runs 15 residues. Germline CDR1 SGHVS, CDR2 FNYEAQ. V lost 1 base and J 4 bases, leaving 10 bases between the germline ends. The CDR3 DNA, read in part, is TGTGCCAGCAGCTTAGAGATTCCTAGCACCGGGGAG. Its translation is CASSLEIPSTGE. The full CDR3 protein is CASSLEIPSTGELFF.

As to this clone: The read falls 3 residues short of the CDR3 end, and the missing part is taken from the germline J gene. J is TRBJ2-7 and V is TRBV18, with D possibly matching TRBD2 (6 bases). There are 15 residues in the CDR3. CDR1 is KGHSH, CDR2 LQKENI, per germline. V was pared by 3 bases and J by 4 bases, with 16 bases between. CDR3 region: CASSPGRGGVYEQYF. The DNA read from the CDR3 is TGTGCCAGCTCACCGGGAAGGGGAGGAGTATACGAG.

As for this clone: The read stops 3 residues short of the end of the CDR3; the missing end is completed from the germline J gene. The chain joins TRBV5-1 to TRBJ2-5; 11 nucleotides match TRBD2. CDR1 is SGHRS and CDR2 is YFSETQ in the germline V gene. V lost 4 bases, J lost 5 bases, and 13 bases stayed unmatched. The CDR3 is 17 residues long. The CDR3 region is CASSRQSSGGAEETQYF. Incomplete CDR3 DNA: TGCGCCAGCAGCCGGCAGAGTAGCGGGGGGGCGGAGGAGACC.

As to this clone: The sequence runs out 3 residues before the end of the CDR3; the remainder is reconstructed from the germline J gene. The rearrangement links TRBV5-1 to TRBJ2-1; D may be TRBD1 (6 bases). Trimming left V 3 bases short and J 5 bases short, with 6 bases between. This CDR3 has 12 residues. CDR1 and CDR2 from the germline V gene are SGHRS and YFSETQ. The CDR3 DNA, read in part, is TGCGCCAGCAGCTGGGACAACAATGAG. It translates to CASSWDNNE. The CDR3 as a whole reads CASSWDNNEQFF.

Comment on this clone: The CDR3 is cut off 3 residues early in the read; its end comes from the germline J gene. The gene calls are TRBV2 and TRBJ1-2, with D possibly matching TRBD1 (6 bases). Trimming removed 3 bases from V and 6 bases from J, with 8 bases in between. The CDR3 covers 12 residues. Germline V gene data show CDR1 as SNHLY and CDR2 as FYNNEI. CDR3 DNA, as far as it was read: TGTGCCAGCAGTGACAGGGACAATGGC. It codes for CASSDRDNG. The complete CDR3 protein is CASSDRDNGYTF. The variable domain in full, with the rest retrieved from reference TRBV2 and TRBJ1-2, is EPEVTQTPSHQVTQMGQEVILRCVPISNHLYFYWYRQILGQKVEFLVSFYNNEISEKSEIFDDQFSVERPDGSNFTLKIRSTKLEDSAMYFCASSDRDNGYTFGSGTRLTVV.

On this clone: The CDR3 goes on 3 residues after the read ends, and that part is filled in from the germline J gene. The chain has TRBV5-1 and TRBJ1-3; D gene uncertain. The CDR3 covers 15 residues. The germline V gene encodes CDR1 SGHRS and CDR2 YFSETQ. V lost 0 bases and J 4 bases, leaving 11 bases between the germline ends. CDR3 bases read: TGCGCCAGCAGCTTGGTTTCCGGGTCCGGAAACACC. This encodes CASSLVSGSGNT. The full CDR3 is CASSLVSGSGNTIYF.

For this clone: The read is 3 residues too short to cover the CDR3 end, so that end is filled in from the germline J gene. The chain employs TRBV30 and TRBJ1-2; D perhaps matches TRBD1 (6 bases). Germline V gene data show CDR1 as GTSNPN and CDR2 as SVGIG (reference sequence). This CDR3 has 12 amino acids. CDR3 amino acids: CAWSGGANDYTF. The sequenced CDR3 bases are TGTGCCTGGAGCGGGGGGGCTAATGAC.

With regard to this clone: The sequenced fragment ends 3 residues before the CDR3 boundary, so the rest is inferred from the germline J gene. V is TRBV18 and J is TRBJ1-2, with 7 bases identical to TRBD1. The CDR3 contains 15 residues. Germline V gene sequence: CDR1 KGHSH, CDR2 LQKENI. The CDR3 reads CASSPQGDSLHDYTF. The CDR3 bases that were read are TGTGCCAGCTCCCCCCAGGGGGATAGCCTACACGAC.

Remarks on this clone: Read sequence stops 3 residues before the CDR3 end, and the germline J gene provides the missing end. The chain combines TRBV9 with TRBJ1-1, with D possibly being TRBD1 (6 bases). V was pared by 3 bases and J by 7 bases, with 16 bases between. This CDR3 has 14 amino acids. Germline assignment: CDR1 SGDLS and CDR2 YYNGEE. CDR3 bases read: TGTGCCAGCAGCGCTACAATAATACAGGGTGAA. It translates to CASSATIIQGE. The entire CDR3 reads CASSATIIQGEAFF.

On this clone itself: The CDR3 is cut off 3 residues early in the read; its end comes from the germline J gene. The chain couples TRBV7-3 to TRBJ2-7; 12 nucleotides line up with TRBD2. The CDR3 has 14 amino acids. CDR1 is SGHTA and CDR2 is FQGTGA in the germline V gene. With 5 bases clipped from V and 2 bases from J, the junction kept 1 base outside the gene matches. The CDR3 spells CASSPSGGAYEQYF. The sequenced part of the CDR3 DNA is TGTGCCAGCAGCCCTAGCGGGGGGGCCTACGAG.

Remarks on this clone: Sequencing ends 3 residues short of the CDR3 end; the germline J gene provides the rest. The chain joins TRBV20-1 to TRBJ2-1; TRBD2 aligns across 10 bases. V was clipped by 0 bases and J by 8 bases; unmatched bases: 7. This CDR3 has 15 residues. Germline-derived CDR1 and CDR2 are DFQATT and SNEGSKA (reference sequence). CDR3 bases read: TGCAGTGCTAGAGATCCAGCGGGGGGGTACGATGAG. Translated, it gives CSARDPAGGYDE. The CDR3 in full is CSARDPAGGYDEQFF.

The CDR3 is CASSLVVARGETQYF. CDR3 DNA (partial): TGTGCCAGCAGCTTAGTAGTCGCCAGGGGCGAGACC. This chain links TRBV11-2 with TRBJ2-5; a possible D gene is TRBD1 (6 bases). Read data end 3 residues before the CDR3 end; the end is taken from the germline J gene. The CDR3 length is 15 residues. The germline V and J ends were trimmed by 1 base and 5 bases, with 14 bases remaining between them. The germline CDR1 and CDR2 sequences are SGHAT and FQNNGV.

CDR3 region: CSVEGRQASPYEQYF. The sequenced part of the CDR3 DNA is TGCAGTGTTGAAGGCCGACAGGCGAGTCCCTACGAG. The V call is TRBV20-1, the J call TRBJ2-7; perhaps TRBD1 as D (6 bases). The read comes to an end 3 residues before the CDR3 does, leaving the germline J gene to fill in the end. The V end lost 7 bases, the J end lost 2 bases, and 21 bases lay between the germline ends. The CDR3 loop spans 15 amino acids. Germline CDR1 DFQATT, CDR2 SNEGSKA (reference sequence).

On this clone itself: The CDR3 end lies 3 residues beyond the end of the read and is filled in from the germline J gene. The chain uses TRBV19 and TRBJ1-2; D gene uncertain. Looked up from germline, CDR1 is LNHDA and CDR2 is SQIVND (reference sequence). The CDR3 contains 13 residues. The CDR3 loop reads CASLPRGDNDYTF. The DNA read from the CDR3 is TGTGCCAGCCTCCCCCGAGGTGACAATGAC. The full variable domain, in which reference TRBV19 and TRBJ1-2 provide the parts outside the CDR3, is DGGITQSPKYLFRKEGQNVTLSCEQNLNHDAMYWYRQDPGQGLRLIYYSQIVNDFQKGDIAEGYSVSREKKESFPLTVTSAQKNPTAFYLCASLPRGDNDYTFGSGTRLTVV.

As concerns this clone: An end of the junction differs from the germline gene, which may be a read error. The CDR3 end is not reached by the read, which stops 3 residues before it; the germline J gene fills it in. The same CDR3 is also encoded by other DNA sequences in this sample. This sequence joins TRBV19 and TRBJ1-3; D may be TRBD1 (6 bases). In germline, CDR1 is LNHDA, CDR2 SQIVND (reference sequence). CDR3 size: 17 residues. The CDR3 sequence: CASSPGQKLSSGNTIYF. CDR3 DNA (partial): TGTGCCAGTAGTCCAGGACAGAAGCTCTCCTCTGGAAACACG.

Incomplete CDR3 DNA: TGTGCCTGGGGGACAGGGGACTCG. Protein: CAWGTGDS. The full CDR3 protein is CAWGTGDSQYF. This chain uses TRBV30 with TRBJ2-3, with TRBD1 matching 10 bases. Coverage ceases 3 residues before the CDR3 finishes, and the germline J gene fills in the end. The CDR3 totals 11 residues. The V gene's germline CDR1 is GTSNPN and CDR2 SVGIG (reference sequence).

As for this clone: The sequenced fragment ends 3 residues before the CDR3 boundary, so the rest is inferred from the germline J gene. The chain links TRBV20-1 to TRBJ1-5; D might be TRBD1 (6 bases). This CDR3 is 14 amino acids long. With 4 bases removed from V and 0 bases from J, the gap between germline ends came to 10 bases. CDR1 and CDR2 (germline): DFQATT, SNEGSKA (reference sequence). CDR3 sequence reads: CSANNRASNQPQHF. Partial CDR3 DNA: TGCAGTGCTAACAACAGGGCTAGCAATCAGCCC.

Concerning this clone: The missing CDR3 end, 3 residues past where the read stops, is filled in from the germline J gene. The rearrangement uses TRBV2 and TRBJ1-6, with D perhaps TRBD1 (5 bases). V was cut by 6 bases and J by 4 bases, with 10 bases left in between. Germline lookup yields CDR1 SNHLY and CDR2 FYNNEI. There are 14 residues in the CDR3. Incomplete CDR3 DNA: TGTGCCAGCAGCTTGACAGCATATAATTCACCC. Protein product: CASSLTAYNSP. The whole CDR3 is CASSLTAYNSPLHF.

The sequenced CDR3 bases are TGTGCCAGCGGGGGACAGGCCGGCGAGACC. It is translated as CASGGQAGET. The full CDR3 reads CASGGQAGETQYF. The chain joins TRBV2 to TRBJ2-5; 8 bases are a match to TRBD1. The observed sequence ends 3 residues before the CDR3 terminus, with the missing tail filled in from the germline J gene. Germline CDR1 and CDR2: SNHLY and FYNNEI. The CDR3 is 13 amino acids. The V gene end was trimmed by 8 bases and the J gene end by 5 bases; junction bases not matched to a gene: 7.

This clone is deemed medium-sized by its frequency. The read finishes 3 residues shy of the CDR3 end, and the germline J gene is used to complete it. The genes are TRBV5-4 and TRBJ2-4; the match to TRBD2 covers 8 bases. The CDR3 contains 15 residues. Germline lookup yields CDR1 SGHNT and CDR2 YYREEE (reference sequence). The trim removed 4 bases at V and 6 bases at J, leaving 9 bases unmatched. The CDR3 reads CASSPNGGGVNIQYF. CDR3 DNA (partial): TGTGCCAGCAGCCCAAACGGGGGGGGCGTAAACATT.

Worth noting for this clone: The read falls 3 residues short of the CDR3 end, and the missing part is taken from the germline J gene. V usage is TRBV12-5 and J usage is TRBJ1-5; 8 bases are a match to TRBD1. Germline CDR1 reads LGHNT; CDR2 reads FRNRAP. The CDR3 runs to 22 residues. With V trimmed by 2 bases and J by 0 bases, 21 bases remained unmatched. The CDR3 loop is CASGLFSGTSGTGAYSNQPQHF. The CDR3 bases that were read are TGTGCTAGTGGTTTGTTTTCGGGGACCTCCGGGACAGGCGCATATAGCAATCAGCCC. Full variable domain (rest looked up from reference TRBV12-5 and TRBJ1-5): DARVTQTPRHKVTEMGQEVTMRCQPILGHNTVFWYRQTMMQGLELLAYFRNRAPLDDSGMPKDRFSAEMPDATLATLKIQPSEPRDSAVYFCASGLFSGTSGTGAYSNQPQHFGDGTRLSIL.

As regards this clone: The read is 3 residues too short to cover the CDR3 end, so that end is filled in from the germline J gene. The genes are TRBV28 and TRBJ2-3; D might be TRBD2 (6 bases). Trimming stripped 5 bases from V and 6 bases from J, with 15 bases between. Germline CDR1 MDHEN, CDR2 SYDVKM. The CDR3 is 14 amino acids. The sequenced part of the CDR3 DNA is TGTGCCAGCAGTCCCACACCGGGGAGGGATACG. As protein: CASSPTPGRDT. The entire CDR3 protein is CASSPTPGRDTQYF.

Regarding this clone: Read coverage stops 3 residues before the CDR3 terminus; the germline J gene supplies the remainder. The rearrangement uses TRBV29-1 and TRBJ2-3; tentative D call: TRBD1 (5 bases). Germline V gene lookup returns CDR1 SQVTM and CDR2 ANQGSEA. The CDR3 length is 11 residues. V dropped 4 bases and J dropped 7 bases, with 9 bases sitting between them. The sequenced CDR3 bases are TGCAGCGTTGGGGGCGTACATACG. As protein: CSVGGVHT. In full, the CDR3 is CSVGGVHTQYF.

For this clone: The read stops 3 residues short of the end of the CDR3; the missing end is completed from the germline J gene. The V gene is TRBV2, the J gene TRBJ2-3; D may be TRBD1 (6 bases). The germline V gene has CDR1 SNHLY and CDR2 FYNNEI. V was cut by 4 bases and J by 4 bases, with 12 bases left in between. CDR3 length: 14 residues. The sequenced part of the CDR3 DNA is TGTGCCAGCAGTGTGGACAGTGGCCCAGATACG. Protein: CASSVDSGPDT. The CDR3 in its entirety is CASSVDSGPDTQYF.

With respect to this clone: The sequence runs out 3 residues before the end of the CDR3; the remainder is reconstructed from the germline J gene. The V call is TRBV9, the J call TRBJ1-3, with D unclear. This CDR3 is built from 14 residues. Germline CDR1 SGDLS, CDR2 YYNGEE. Trimming removed 0 bases from V and 8 bases from J, with 12 bases in between. CDR3 bases read: TGTGCCAGCAGCGTAGCGATAGAGGCGGACACC. Protein sequence: CASSVAIEADT. The entire CDR3 reads CASSVAIEADTIYF. Full variable domain (remainder filled in from reference TRBV9 and TRBJ1-3): DSGVTQTPKHLITATGQRVTLRCSPRSGDLSVYWYQQSLDQGLQFLIQYYNGEERAKGNILERFSAQQFPDLHSELNLSSLELGDSALYFCASSVAIEADTIYFGEGSWLTVV.

Concerning this clone: A read error may produce the germline difference seen at one junction end. The read ends 3 residues shy of where the CDR3 ends; the end is completed using the germline J gene. Other nucleotide sequences in the sample specify the same CDR3. The gene calls are TRBV5-6 and TRBJ1-3; D is ambiguous. Germline CDR1 SGHDT, CDR2 YYEEEE. The CDR3 spans 15 residues. The CDR3 sequence: CASSFSGKTGNTIYF. The covered CDR3 bases are TGTGCCAGCAGCTTCAGTGGCAAGACTGGAAACACT.